A single sample is the source of the 23 T cell receptor beta chains below, sequenced in a study of blood T cell repertoires in COVID-19 (TCRdb year 2020). Library construction relied on the immunoSEQ multiplex PCR assay. The source is immuneACCESS, and TCRdb retained only in-frame sequences with V and J called. Part of the clones is not carried over; for the studies checked, unresolved V genes explain less than half of this, and the remainder is unexplained. The table for this sample lists approximately 250,000 clones; about 88% of them were counted only once. The ten largest clonotypes hold around 0.89% of the sample. Sequenced material: peripheral blood. These TCRs come from a middle-aged man with acute or convalescent COVID-19.

The V gene is TRBV9, the J gene TRBJ1-6; a weak D match, TRBD1 (6 bases). This CDR3 comprises 17 residues. Germline lookup yields CDR1 SGDLS and CDR2 YYNGEE. V lost 0 bases, J lost 3 bases, and 13 bases lay in between. In DNA form, the CDR3 reads TGTGCCAGCAGCGTAGCTCTACGGACAGACTATAATTCACCCCTCCACTTT. This translates into CASSVALRTDYNSPLHF.

The V call is TRBV27, the J call TRBJ1-1, with 8 bases that match TRBD1. The CDR3 consists of 15 residues. Germline CDR1 MNHEY, CDR2 SMNVEV (reference sequence). The ends lost 10 bases at V and 3 bases at J; junction bases unmatched: 13. The CDR3 region is CATRGQGGGYTEAFF. In DNA form, the CDR3 reads TGTGCCACCCGAGGACAGGGAGGAGGGTACACTGAAGCTTTCTTT.

The chain carries TRBV27 and TRBJ2-3; the D is unclear. CDR1 is MNHEY and CDR2 is SMNVEV in the germline V gene (reference sequence). This CDR3 has 14 amino acids. V was shortened by 3 bases and J by 2 bases, with 9 bases between the two germline ends. CDR3 coding DNA: TGTGCCAGCAGTTTGCTAGTCCCCACAGATACGCAGTATTTT. Its translation: CASSLLVPTDTQYF.

This clone was observed a single time. The CDR3 loop is CASSLKPGTGDSGNTIYF. The CDR3 DNA is TGTGCCAGCAGCTTAAAGCCCGGGACAGGAGACTCTGGAAACACCATATATTTT. The V and J genes are TRBV7-8 and TRBJ1-3; TRBD1 aligns across 8 bases. The CDR3 extends over 18 amino acids. V lost 2 bases to trimming and J lost 0 bases; unmatched junction nucleotides: 9. CDR1 is SGHVS and CDR2 is FQNEAQ in the germline V gene.

This chain's CDR3 is CASSQDIAGGLETQYF. In DNA form, the CDR3 reads TGTGCCAGCAGCCAAGATATAGCGGGGGGCTTGGAGACCCAGTACTTC. The gene calls are TRBV3-1 (or the pseudogene TRBV3-2) and TRBJ2-5; 10 bases are a match to TRBD2. Germline V gene data show CDR1 as LGHDT and CDR2 as YNNKEL (reference sequence). J lost 5 bases, V lost 0 bases, and 6 bases had no gene match. The length of the CDR3 is 16 residues.

The rearrangement joins TRBV5-6 to TRBJ2-1; the D gene is possibly TRBD2 (6 bases). Germline-derived CDR1 and CDR2 are SGHDT and YYEEEE. V lost 3 bases and J lost 7, with 20 bases in between. The CDR3 runs to 16 residues. In nucleotides, the CDR3 is TGTGCCAGCAGCTGGGCTAGGGACTCGAACGGGAATGAGCAGTTCTTC. This translates into CASSWARDSNGNEQFF. Looking up the rest from reference TRBV5-6 and TRBJ2-1 gives the full variable domain: DAGVTQSPTHLIKTRGQQVTLRCSPKSGHDTVSWYQQALGQGPQFIFQYYEEEERQRGNFPDRFSGHQFPNYSSELNVNALLLGDSALYLCASSWARDSNGNEQFFGPGTRLTVL.

V is TRBV9 and J is TRBJ2-1; D is possibly TRBD2 (5 bases). Between the trimmed V and J ends, which lost 3 bases and 10 bases, there was a span of 11 bases. This CDR3 is 12 amino acids long. Germline V gives CDR1 SGDLS, CDR2 YYNGEE. The CDR3 nucleotides read TGTGCCAGCAGCGGTGACTCGGGGGAGCAGTTCTTC. Its translation is CASSGDSGEQFF.

This chain joins TRBV6-5 and TRBJ1-1; D is unclear. The ends were cut back, 6 bases at V and 0 bases at J, with 11 bases in the middle. Per germline, CDR1 MNHEY and CDR2 SVGAGI. The CDR3 contains 14 residues. This chain's CDR3 is CASRTRNLNTEAFF. The CDR3 DNA reads as TGTGCCAGCAGGACCAGGAACCTGAACACTGAAGCTTTCTTT.

The V and J genes are TRBV11-2 and TRBJ1-2, with D perhaps TRBD1 (5 bases). Deletions cut 2 bases from V and 8 bases from J, with 12 bases between. CDR3 size: 13 residues. CDR1 and CDR2 (germline): SGHAT, FQNNGV. Written as DNA, the CDR3 is TGTGCCAGCAGCTTACAGGGTCGTGGAGGCTACACCTTC. Translated, it gives CASSLQGRGGYTF. The full variable domain, with the rest looked up from reference TRBV11-2 and TRBJ1-2, is EAGVAQSPRYKIIEKRQSVAFWCNPISGHATLYWYQQILGQGPKLLIQFQNNGVVDDSQLPKDRFSAERLKGVDSTLKIQPAKLEDSAVYLCASSLQGRGGYTFGSGTRLTVV.

This chain joins TRBV2 and TRBJ1-2; TRBD1 matches 7 bases. This CDR3 comprises 13 residues. The V segment lost 5 bases and the J segment 3 bases; nucleotides outside the gene matches: 3. CDR1 and CDR2 from the germline V gene are SNHLY and FYNNEI. CDR3 sequence reads: CASSFGQDYGYTF. As DNA, the CDR3 is TGTGCCAGCAGTTTTGGACAGGACTATGGCTACACCTTC.

This clone was seen once. V is TRBV2 and J is TRBJ1-2; 8 positions agree with TRBD1. The V segment lost 5 bases and the J segment 5 bases; nucleotides outside the gene matches: 4. CDR3 length: 13 amino acids. Germline V gene lookup returns CDR1 SNHLY and CDR2 FYNNEI. In DNA form, the CDR3 reads TGTGCCAGCAGTACGACAGGGGAGTATGGCTACACCTTC. Translated, it gives CASSTTGEYGYTF.

The chain carries TRBV9 and TRBJ1-3, with TRBD1 identical over 7 bases. V shed 0 bases and J 4 bases; nucleotides not matched to a gene: 4. The CDR3 length is 15 residues. Germline CDR1 SGDLS, CDR2 YYNGEE. DNA of the CDR3: TGTGCCAGCAGCGTAGGACAGGGCCCCGGAAACACCATATATTTT. The encoded protein is CASSVGQGPGNTIYF.

This clone has only one observation. The gene calls are TRBV5-1 and TRBJ2-3; D gene unclear. Trimming cost V 0 bases and J 0 bases, with 8 bases left between them. Germline assignment: CDR1 SGHRS and CDR2 YFSETQ. The CDR3 sequence is 15 residues long. CDR3 coding DNA: TGCGCCAGCAGCTTGGACTACCCGAGCACAGATACGCAGTATTTT. This codes for CASSLDYPSTDTQYF.

The rearrangement joins TRBV4-1 to TRBJ1-2, with D perhaps matching TRBD1 (5 bases). Germline CDR1 MGHRA, CDR2 YSYEKL. V was clipped by 0 bases and J by 8 bases, with 13 bases between them. The length of the CDR3 is 14 residues. CDR3 sequence (DNA): TGCGCCAGCAGCCAAGAAAGGGGCGGGAAAGGCTACACCTTC. The encoded protein is CASSQERGGKGYTF.

CDR3 amino acids: CAWRSSGWEQFF. CDR3 DNA: TGTGCCTGGAGATCGTCAGGGTGGGAGCAGTTCTTC. The chain couples TRBV30 to TRBJ2-1, with D possibly matching TRBD1 (5 bases). The CDR3 runs 12 residues. Germline V CDR1 and CDR2: GTSNPN, SVGIG (reference sequence). Trimming pared 3 bases from V and 10 bases from J, leaving 13 bases between.

This clone was recorded a few times. The chain employs TRBV5-1 and TRBJ1-2; 7 bases match TRBD1. CDR1 and CDR2 (germline): SGHRS, YFSETQ. V was clipped by 2 bases and J by 10 bases; unmatched bases: 11. The CDR3 is made up of 14 amino acids. The CDR3 nucleotides read TGCGCCAGCAGCTTCCGGGGACAGTCTAATACCTACACCTTC. Protein: CASSFRGQSNTYTF.

The chain uses TRBV19 and TRBJ2-1; 7 bases are a match to TRBD2. Trimming took 3 bases from V and 5 from J; bases not matched to a gene: 4. The germline V gene has CDR1 LNHDA and CDR2 SQIVND (reference sequence). This CDR3 region has 14 residues. CDR3 nucleotide sequence: TGTGCCAGTAGTATTGGCCTAGCGGACAATGAGCAGTTCTTC. This encodes CASSIGLADNEQFF.

The chain is built from TRBV5-1 and TRBJ2-1; 10 bases line up with TRBD2. This CDR3 region has 15 residues. Trimming took 0 bases from V and 10 from J; bases not matched to a gene: 7. The germline V gene has CDR1 SGHRS and CDR2 YFSETQ. Written as DNA, the CDR3 is TGCGCCAGCAGCTTGGGGCTAGCGGGGGTCTGGGAGCAGTTCTTC. This gives the protein CASSLGLAGVWEQFF.

The chain uses TRBV6-5 and TRBJ2-5, with D possibly being TRBD1 (6 bases). Trimming cost V 3 bases and J 1 base, with 9 bases left between them. The CDR3 loop spans 14 amino acids. Per the germline V gene, CDR1 is MNHEY and CDR2 is SVGAGI. The CDR3 DNA reads TGTGCCAGCAGTTATGGGGGCCGCCAAGAGACCCAGTACTTC. Translating gives CASSYGGRQETQYF.

V gene TRBV10-2 combines with J gene TRBJ2-1; 11 positions agree with TRBD2. This CDR3 spans 10 amino acids. The V gene end was trimmed by 8 bases and the J gene end by 13 bases; junction bases not matched to a gene: 1. Per germline, CDR1 WSHSY and CDR2 SAAADI. The CDR3 sequence: CASGTSGQFF. The DNA of the CDR3 is TGCGCCAGCGGGACTAGCGGACAGTTCTTC.

This chain joins TRBV2 and TRBJ1-5; D possibly corresponds to TRBD1 (5 bases). V gave up 7 bases and J gave up 1 base, with 5 bases separating them. Germline CDR1 is SNHLY and CDR2 is FYNNEI. The CDR3 spans 12 residues. The DNA of the CDR3 is TGTGCCAGCAAGGGGAGCAATCAGCCCCAGCATTTT. Protein sequence: CASKGSNQPQHF. Combining the CDR3 with reference TRBV2 and TRBJ1-5 gives the whole variable domain EPEVTQTPSHQVTQMGQEVILRCVPISNHLYFYWYRQILGQKVEFLVSFYNNEISEKSEIFDDQFSVERPDGSNFTLKIRSTKLEDSAMYFCASKGSNQPQHFGDGTRLSIL.

The chain uses TRBV7-3 and TRBJ2-2, with 7 bases that match TRBD1. J lost 8 bases, V lost 5 bases, and 5 bases had no gene match. The CDR3 totals 13 residues. CDR1 SGHTA and CDR2 FQGTGA come from the germline V gene. CDR3 bases: TGTGCCAGCAGCCTGCAGGGGGAAGGGGAGCTGTTTTTT. Translation: CASSLQGEGELFF.

The chain links TRBV7-9 to TRBJ1-2, with 11 bases matching TRBD1. V trimming: 4 bases; J trimming: 3 bases; junction bases outside the gene matches: 7. The V gene's germline CDR1 is SEHNR and CDR2 FQNEAQ (reference sequence). The CDR3 totals 16 residues. CDR3 bases: TGTGCCAGCAGCTCCTCGGACAGGGGGCTCTACTATGGCTACACCTTC. Residues: CASSSSDRGLYYGYTF.